This T cell receptor beta chain was obtained from a study of cytomegalovirus exposure and HLA in healthy donors. The PCR contained 60 Vbeta and 13 Jbeta primers. Libraries were prepared by immunoSEQ multiplex PCR; TCRdb keeps only in-frame clonotypes and omits some of them. The sample holds approximately 150,000 clones, 76% seen once. V was clipped by 4 bases and J by 7 bases; unmatched bases: 12. Germline V gene lookup returns CDR1 GTSNPN and CDR2 SVGIG (reference sequence). CDR3 length: 16 amino acids. Sequencing was carried out using PBMCs. This chain connects TRBV30 to TRBJ2-7, with 14 positions matching TRBD2. This receptor was taken from a man aged 35-49 years in good health and CMV-seronegative. CDR3 loop: CAWTLLGLAGGGEQYF. The CDR3 DNA follows: TGTGCCTGGACTCTTCTCGGACTAGCGGGGGGCGGGGAGCAGTACTTC. The variable domain in full, completed from reference TRBV30 and TRBJ2-7, reads SQTIHQWPATLVQPVGSPLSLECTVEGTSNPNLYWYRQAAGRGLQLLFYSVGIGQISSEVPQNLSASRPQDRQFILSSKKLLLSDSGFYLCAWTLLGLAGGGEQYFGPGTRLTVT.